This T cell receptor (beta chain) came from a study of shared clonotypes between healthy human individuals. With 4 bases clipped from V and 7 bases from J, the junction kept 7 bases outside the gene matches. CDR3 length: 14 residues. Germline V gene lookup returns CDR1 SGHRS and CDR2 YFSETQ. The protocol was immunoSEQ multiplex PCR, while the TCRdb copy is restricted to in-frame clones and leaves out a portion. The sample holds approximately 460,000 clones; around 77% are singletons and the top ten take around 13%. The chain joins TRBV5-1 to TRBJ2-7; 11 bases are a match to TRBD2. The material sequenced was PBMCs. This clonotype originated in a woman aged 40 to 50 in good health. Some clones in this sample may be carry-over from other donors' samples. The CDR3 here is CASSVRLAGYEQYF. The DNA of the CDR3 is TGCGCCAGCAGCGTCAGACTAGCGGGATATGAGCAGTACTTC.